This T cell receptor beta chain was documented in a study of cytomegalovirus exposure and HLA in healthy donors. This CDR3 is built from 14 residues. Trimming removed 5 bases from V and 1 base from J, with 8 bases in between. Germline lookup yields CDR1 MNHEY and CDR2 SVGAGI. This PCR relied on a set of 60 Vbeta primers and 13 Jbeta primers. Only in-frame clones appear in the TCRdb table, and some are missing; sequencing was by immunoSEQ multiplex PCR. Among around 100,000 clones listed, more than 70% were seen once. Material for sequencing was PBMCs. The rearrangement links TRBV6-5 to TRBJ2-2; the D gene is possibly TRBD1 (6 bases). This TCR was sampled from a man aged 25 to 40 in good health and CMV-seronegative. The CDR3 loop is CASSTTGNTGELFF. CDR3 bases: TGTGCCAGCAGTACGACAGGGAACACCGGGGAGCTGTTTTTT.